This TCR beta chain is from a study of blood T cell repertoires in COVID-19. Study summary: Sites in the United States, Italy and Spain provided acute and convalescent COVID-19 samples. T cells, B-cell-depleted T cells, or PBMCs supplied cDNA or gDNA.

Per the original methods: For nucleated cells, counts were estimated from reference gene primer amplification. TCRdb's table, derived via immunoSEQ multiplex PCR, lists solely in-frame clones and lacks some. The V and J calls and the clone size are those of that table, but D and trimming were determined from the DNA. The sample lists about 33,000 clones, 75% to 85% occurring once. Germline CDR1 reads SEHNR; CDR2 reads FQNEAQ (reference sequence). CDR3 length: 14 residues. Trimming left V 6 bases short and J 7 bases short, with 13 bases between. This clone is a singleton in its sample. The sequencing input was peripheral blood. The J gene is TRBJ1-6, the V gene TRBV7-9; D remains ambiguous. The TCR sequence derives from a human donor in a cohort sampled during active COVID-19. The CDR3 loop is CASSSGGPNSPLHF. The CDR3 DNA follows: TGTGCCAGCAGTTCCGGCGGCCCAAATTCACCCCTCCACTTT.